These T cell receptor beta chains were read from a single sample in a study of post-analysis software for immune sequencing data. TCRdb ran MiXCR on the PCR reads and lists one entry per CDR3 protein. The sample holds 650,000 to 850,000 distinct CDR3 sequences, approximately 50% seen once. The sequenced sample consisted of blood. These receptors were collected from a girl between 5 and 17 years old with multiple sclerosis. CDR3s include the opening cysteine and the closing phenylalanine or tryptophan. D genes are given only for firm matches. Size is stated for part of the rows, as once, few or many counts, or as a class when the clone is expanded.

J gene: TRBJ1-2; V gene: TRBV12-3/TRBV12-4; clone size: .; CDR3 length: 13; D gene: .; CDR3 DNA: TGTGCCAGCAGTCCTCGACGGGGGGGTGGCTACACCTTC; CDR3 protein: CASSPRRGGGYTF
J gene: TRBJ2-1; V gene: TRBV25-1; clone size: .; CDR3 length: 19; D gene: TRBD2; CDR3 DNA: TGTGCCAGCGGCACAACCGGGACTAGCGGGGGGGCGTCCTACAATGAGCAGTTCTTC; CDR3 protein: CASGTTGTSGGASYNEQFF
J gene: TRBJ2-7; V gene: TRBV20-1; clone size: .; CDR3 length: 14; D gene: .; CDR3 DNA: TGCAGAGCAGCCCGCGGGAAATCCCCCTACGAGCAGTACTTC; CDR3 protein: CRAARGKSPYEQYF
J gene: TRBJ2-5; V gene: TRBV7-3; clone size: .; CDR3 length: 13; D gene: .; CDR3 DNA: TGTGCCAGCAGCTTACTCGGAGTAGGGACCCAGTACTTC; CDR3 protein: CASSLLGVGTQYF
J gene: TRBJ2-7; V gene: TRBV27; clone size: few; CDR3 length: 15; D gene: TRBD1; CDR3 DNA: TGTGCCAGCAGTATCGACAGGGGCAGGCCCTACGAGCAGTACTTC; CDR3 protein: CASSIDRGRPYEQYF
J gene: TRBJ1-2; V gene: TRBV7-3; clone size: .; CDR3 length: 13; D gene: .; CDR3 DNA: TGTGCCAGCAGCTTATCGGGGCACTATGGCTACACCTTC; CDR3 protein: CASSLSGHYGYTF
J gene: TRBJ1-2; V gene: TRBV2; clone size: .; CDR3 length: 12; D gene: .; CDR3 DNA: TGTGCCAGCAGTGCTGCGATCTATGGCTACACCTTC; CDR3 protein: CASSAAIYGYTF
J gene: TRBJ2-2; V gene: TRBV2; clone size: .; CDR3 length: 14; D gene: .; CDR3 DNA: TGTGCCAGCAGAGGGACAACGAACACCGGGGAGCTGTTTTTT; CDR3 protein: CASRGTTNTGELFF
J gene: TRBJ2-1; V gene: TRBV5-1; clone size: .; CDR3 length: 15; D gene: .; CDR3 DNA: TGCGCCAGCAGCCCCAAGGGGGGGGGAGGCAATGAGCAGTTCTTC; CDR3 protein: CASSPKGGGGNEQFF
J gene: TRBJ1-6; V gene: TRBV27; clone size: .; CDR3 length: 15; D gene: TRBD1; CDR3 DNA: TGTGCCAGCACCACAGGGGGCTCGGGTAATTCACCCCTCCACTTT; CDR3 protein: CASTTGGSGNSPLHF
J gene: TRBJ2-7; V gene: TRBV18; clone size: few; CDR3 length: 14; D gene: .; CDR3 DNA: TGTGCCAGCTCACTAGGCCGGAACTCCTACGAGCAGTACTTC; CDR3 protein: CASSLGRNSYEQYF
J gene: TRBJ2-1; V gene: TRBV19; clone size: .; CDR3 length: 14; D gene: .; CDR3 DNA: TGTGCCAGTAGTATAGCCCCACTCGGCAATGAGCAGTTCTTC; CDR3 protein: CASSIAPLGNEQFF
J gene: TRBJ2-5; V gene: TRBV30; clone size: .; CDR3 length: 16; D gene: .; CDR3 DNA: TGTGCCTGGTCTCTTCAGGGGGGACTAGAGGTGGAGACCCAGTACTTC; CDR3 protein: CAWSLQGGLEVETQYF
J gene: TRBJ2-1; V gene: TRBV5-1; clone size: few; CDR3 length: 12; D gene: TRBD2; CDR3 DNA: TGCGCCAGCAGCTTTCGGGGGGATGAGCAGTTCTTC; CDR3 protein: CASSFRGDEQFF
J gene: TRBJ1-6; V gene: TRBV7-3; clone size: .; CDR3 length: 12; D gene: .; CDR3 DNA: TGTGCCAGCAGTGGTTTGAATTCACCCCTCCACTTT; CDR3 protein: CASSGLNSPLHF
J gene: TRBJ2-1; V gene: TRBV5-1; clone size: .; CDR3 length: 13; D gene: .; CDR3 DNA: TGCGCCAGCAGCCCGGAGACATTTCTACGCCAGTTCTTC; CDR3 protein: CASSPETFLRQFF
J gene: TRBJ2-1; V gene: TRBV12-5; clone size: .; CDR3 length: 15; D gene: .; CDR3 DNA: TGTGCTAGTTCTGCCGAGATAGCGAAGATCAGTGAGCAGTTCTTC; CDR3 protein: CASSAEIAKISEQFF
J gene: TRBJ2-1; V gene: TRBV15; clone size: .; CDR3 length: 13; D gene: .; CDR3 DNA: TGTGCCACCAGGGGCGGGACCTACAATGAGCAGTTCTTC; CDR3 protein: CATRGGTYNEQFF
J gene: TRBJ2-7; V gene: TRBV5-1; clone size: once; CDR3 length: 15; D gene: TRBD1; CDR3 DNA: TGCGCCAGCAGCGGAACCGGGACAGGGGGCTTCGAGCAGTACTTC; CDR3 protein: CASSGTGTGGFEQYF
J gene: TRBJ2-1; V gene: TRBV29-1; clone size: few; CDR3 length: 15; D gene: TRBD2; CDR3 DNA: TGCAGCGTTGATAGGCTAGCGGGAGGGCGCAATGAGCAGTTCTTC; CDR3 protein: CSVDRLAGGRNEQFF
J gene: TRBJ2-5; V gene: TRBV7-9; clone size: .; CDR3 length: 11; D gene: .; CDR3 DNA: TGTGCCAGCAGCCCCATCGGGGCCCAGTACTTC; CDR3 protein: CASSPIGAQYF
J gene: TRBJ2-7; V gene: TRBV29-1; clone size: .; CDR3 length: 12; D gene: .; CDR3 DNA: TGCAGCGTTGATTTCGGGAGACGCGAGCAGTACTTC; CDR3 protein: CSVDFGRREQYF
J gene: TRBJ1-2; V gene: TRBV6-1; clone size: .; CDR3 length: 16; D gene: TRBD1; CDR3 DNA: TGTGCCAGCAGTGGAAGGACAGGCGGACTGAACTATGGCTACACCTTC; CDR3 protein: CASSGRTGGLNYGYTF
J gene: TRBJ2-1; V gene: TRBV29-1; clone size: once; CDR3 length: 13; D gene: .; CDR3 DNA: TGCAGCGTGGTGGGCGCAGCCTACAATGAGCAGTTCTTC; CDR3 protein: CSVVGAAYNEQFF
J gene: TRBJ2-5; V gene: TRBV5-1; clone size: .; CDR3 length: 15; D gene: .; CDR3 DNA: TGCGCCAGCAGCTTGTTTGGCAGCAACCAAGAGACCCAGTACTTC; CDR3 protein: CASSLFGSNQETQYF
J gene: TRBJ2-2; V gene: TRBV29-1; clone size: .; CDR3 length: 14; D gene: .; CDR3 DNA: TGCAGCGCAAACAGGGATCTGGTAACCGGGGAGCTGTTTTTT; CDR3 protein: CSANRDLVTGELFF
J gene: TRBJ2-7; V gene: TRBV20-1; clone size: few; CDR3 length: 12; D gene: .; CDR3 DNA: TGCAGTGCTAGGCGGGCCGAAGGAAGGCAGTACTTC; CDR3 protein: CSARRAEGRQYF
J gene: TRBJ2-5; V gene: TRBV5-1; clone size: .; CDR3 length: 15; D gene: TRBD1; CDR3 DNA: TGCGCCAGCAGCTCGGGACAGGGGAGGGTGGAGACCCAGTACTTC; CDR3 protein: CASSSGQGRVETQYF
J gene: TRBJ2-1; V gene: TRBV7-8; clone size: .; CDR3 length: 18; D gene: TRBD2; CDR3 DNA: TGTGCCAGCAGCTTATCCGGGACTAGCGGGGGGGCCAACAATGAGCAGTTCTTC; CDR3 protein: CASSLSGTSGGANNEQFF
J gene: TRBJ2-7; V gene: TRBV10-3; clone size: .; CDR3 length: 16; D gene: .; CDR3 DNA: TGTGCCATCAGTGAGTCGGACTCCTCGGGCCAATACGAGCAGTACTTC; CDR3 protein: CAISESDSSGQYEQYF
J gene: TRBJ2-1; V gene: TRBV7-8; clone size: .; CDR3 length: 16; D gene: .; CDR3 DNA: TGTGCCAGCAGCTCGCCCGGAGGAACCTCCTACAATGAGCAGTTCTTC; CDR3 protein: CASSSPGGTSYNEQFF
J gene: TRBJ2-7; V gene: TRBV10-3; clone size: .; CDR3 length: 15; D gene: .; CDR3 DNA: TGTGCCATCAGTGAGTCGAGAGGGACTGTCTACGAGCAGTACTTC; CDR3 protein: CAISESRGTVYEQYF
J gene: TRBJ1-5; V gene: TRBV20-1; clone size: few; CDR3 length: 12; D gene: .; CDR3 DNA: TGCAGTGCTATAAACAGAGATCAGCCCCAGCATTTT; CDR3 protein: CSAINRDQPQHF
J gene: TRBJ2-5; V gene: TRBV20-1; clone size: .; CDR3 length: 14; D gene: .; CDR3 DNA: TGCAGTGCCGATCCCGCCGGGGCGCAAGAGACCCAGTACTTC; CDR3 protein: CSADPAGAQETQYF
J gene: TRBJ2-7; V gene: TRBV7-2; clone size: .; CDR3 length: 14; D gene: .; CDR3 DNA: TGTGCCAGCAGCCGGGACCCTTGGCCCTACGAGCAGTACTTC; CDR3 protein: CASSRDPWPYEQYF
J gene: TRBJ2-1; V gene: TRBV20-1; clone size: .; CDR3 length: 12; D gene: .; CDR3 DNA: TGCAGTGCAGCGCCGCCCTACAATGAGCAGTTCTTC; CDR3 protein: CSAAPPYNEQFF
J gene: TRBJ2-3; V gene: TRBV3-1; clone size: .; CDR3 length: 15; D gene: .; CDR3 DNA: TGTGCCAGCAGTCCTGGACAGCCGAACACAGATACGCAGTATTTT; CDR3 protein: CASSPGQPNTDTQYF
J gene: TRBJ2-4; V gene: TRBV7-9; clone size: .; CDR3 length: 13; D gene: TRBD1; CDR3 DNA: TGTGCCAGCAGCGAGACAGGGCTCAACATTCAGTACTTC; CDR3 protein: CASSETGLNIQYF
J gene: TRBJ2-6; V gene: TRBV29-1; clone size: few; CDR3 length: 13; D gene: .; CDR3 DNA: TGCAGCGTTGATTCGCTGGGGGCCAACGTCCTGACTTTC; CDR3 protein: CSVDSLGANVLTF
J gene: TRBJ2-7; V gene: TRBV5-1; clone size: .; CDR3 length: 14; D gene: .; CDR3 DNA: TGCGCCTCTGGATCTAGCGACGGATCCTACGAGCAGTACTTC; CDR3 protein: CASGSSDGSYEQYF
J gene: TRBJ2-1; V gene: TRBV12-3/TRBV12-4; clone size: .; CDR3 length: 17; D gene: TRBD2; CDR3 DNA: TGTGCCAGCAGCTTTCTACCCTCCGGGACTAAAATCAATGAGCAGTTCTTC; CDR3 protein: CASSFLPSGTKINEQFF
J gene: TRBJ2-1; V gene: TRBV2; clone size: .; CDR3 length: 16; D gene: TRBD2; CDR3 DNA: TGTGCCAGCAGTCCCAAGGCTCTAGCGGGACGCAATGAGCAGTTCTTC; CDR3 protein: CASSPKALAGRNEQFF
J gene: TRBJ2-3; V gene: TRBV4-1; clone size: once; CDR3 length: 13; D gene: .; CDR3 DNA: TGCGCCAGCAGCCAAGACCGCTTGGATACGCAGTATTTT; CDR3 protein: CASSQDRLDTQYF
J gene: TRBJ2-7; V gene: TRBV28; clone size: .; CDR3 length: 14; D gene: .; CDR3 DNA: TGTGCCAGCAGTTTAGGATCTAGATCCCACGAGCAGTACTTC; CDR3 protein: CASSLGSRSHEQYF
J gene: TRBJ2-6; V gene: TRBV25-1; clone size: .; CDR3 length: 16; D gene: .; CDR3 DNA: TGTGCCAGCAGTGAGGGTGGCAAGGTGAGGGCCAACGTCCTGACTTTC; CDR3 protein: CASSEGGKVRANVLTF
J gene: TRBJ1-1; V gene: TRBV3-1; clone size: few; CDR3 length: 13; D gene: .; CDR3 DNA: TGTGCCAGCAGCCGGGAGGGAATCACTGAAGCTTTCTTT; CDR3 protein: CASSREGITEAFF
J gene: TRBJ2-3; V gene: TRBV7-3; clone size: .; CDR3 length: 15; D gene: TRBD2; CDR3 DNA: TGTGCCAGCAGCGTGCTAGCGGGAGCCACAGATACGCAGTATTTT; CDR3 protein: CASSVLAGATDTQYF
J gene: TRBJ2-5; V gene: TRBV15; clone size: .; CDR3 length: 15; D gene: .; CDR3 DNA: TGTGCCACCAGCACCGATAGCGGAGGGGGAGAGACCCAGTACTTC; CDR3 protein: CATSTDSGGGETQYF
J gene: TRBJ2-7; V gene: TRBV7-2; clone size: few; CDR3 length: 17; D gene: TRBD2; CDR3 DNA: TGTGCCAGCAGCTTACCCTCCGGACTAGCGGGGTATTCGGAGCAGTACTTC; CDR3 protein: CASSLPSGLAGYSEQYF
J gene: TRBJ2-5; V gene: TRBV12-3/TRBV12-4; clone size: .; CDR3 length: 14; D gene: .; CDR3 DNA: TGTGCCAGCAGTTTCGTGCCGGGCCAAGAGACCCAGTACTTC; CDR3 protein: CASSFVPGQETQYF
J gene: TRBJ1-2; V gene: TRBV29-1; clone size: .; CDR3 length: 15; D gene: .; CDR3 DNA: TGCAGCGTTGAAGGTCCGAGGGGATTTACAGATGGCTACACCTTC; CDR3 protein: CSVEGPRGFTDGYTF
J gene: TRBJ2-3; V gene: TRBV4-1; clone size: .; CDR3 length: 15; D gene: TRBD2; CDR3 DNA: TGCGCCAGCAGCCAACTAGCGGGGACCACAGATACGCAGTATTTT; CDR3 protein: CASSQLAGTTDTQYF
J gene: TRBJ1-4; V gene: TRBV7-9; clone size: .; CDR3 length: 16; D gene: .; CDR3 DNA: TGTGCCAGCAGCTTAGATTCCAACCGAATAGGAGGAAAACTGTTTTTT; CDR3 protein: CASSLDSNRIGGKLFF
J gene: TRBJ2-7; V gene: TRBV7-2; clone size: few; CDR3 length: 13; D gene: .; CDR3 DNA: TGTGCCAGCAGCTTAACGCAGGGAGACGAGCAGTACTTC; CDR3 protein: CASSLTQGDEQYF
J gene: TRBJ2-7; V gene: TRBV11-2; clone size: .; CDR3 length: 14; D gene: .; CDR3 DNA: TGTGCCAGCAGCTCAGTGGGGGGCCGGTACGAGCAGTACTTC; CDR3 protein: CASSSVGGRYEQYF
J gene: TRBJ1-1; V gene: TRBV4-1; clone size: once; CDR3 length: 15; D gene: .; CDR3 DNA: TGCGCCAGCAGCCAAGATAGACGGCTGAACACTGAAGCTTTCTTT; CDR3 protein: CASSQDRRLNTEAFF
J gene: TRBJ2-3; V gene: TRBV12-3/TRBV12-4; clone size: once; CDR3 length: 15; D gene: .; CDR3 DNA: TGTGCCAGCAGGGGCAGGGTAGACATGAGAGATACGCAGTATTTT; CDR3 protein: CASRGRVDMRDTQYF